This entry features one T cell receptor (beta chain) sequence. The sample originates from a study of OX40 agonist ivuxolimab in advanced cancers. The method was immunoSEQ multiplex PCR; TCRdb's version includes in-frame clones alone and lacks a portion of them. The data hold 30,000 to 45,000 clones, with approximately 86% observed a single time. V was clipped by 5 bases and J by 0 bases, with 10 bases between them. Germline CDR1 SGHVS, CDR2 FQNEAQ. The CDR3 is 15 amino acids. The chain recombines TRBV7-8 with TRBJ1-4; D uncertain. The receptor comes from an adult with an advanced solid tumor such as melanoma, head and neck, liver or kidney cancer. Sequencing used CD4+ or CD8+ T cells sorted from blood, obtained in a trial of the OX40 agonist ivuxolimab. The CDR3 loop reads CASSPKWATNEKLFF. The CDR3 bases are TGTGCCAGCAGCCCGAAGTGGGCAACTAATGAAAAACTGTTTTTT. The full variable domain, its missing parts supplied by reference TRBV7-8 and TRBJ1-4, is GAGVSQSPRYKVAKRGQDVALRCDPISGHVSLFWYQQALGQGPEFLTYFQNEAQLDKSGLPSDRFFAERPEGSVSTLKIQRTQQEDSAVYLCASSPKWATNEKLFFGSGTQLSVL.